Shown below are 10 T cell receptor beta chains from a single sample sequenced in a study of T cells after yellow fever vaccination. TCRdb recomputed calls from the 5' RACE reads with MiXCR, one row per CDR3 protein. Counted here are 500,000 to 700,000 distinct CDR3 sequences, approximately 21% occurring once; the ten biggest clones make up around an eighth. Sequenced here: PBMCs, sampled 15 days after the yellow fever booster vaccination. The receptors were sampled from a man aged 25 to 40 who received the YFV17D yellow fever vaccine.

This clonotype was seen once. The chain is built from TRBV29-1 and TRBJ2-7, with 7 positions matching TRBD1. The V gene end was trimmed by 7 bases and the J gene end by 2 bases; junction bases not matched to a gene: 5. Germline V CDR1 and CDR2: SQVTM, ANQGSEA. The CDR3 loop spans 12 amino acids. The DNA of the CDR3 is TGCAGCGCAAAACAGGGGACCTACGAGCAGTACTTC. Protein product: CSAKQGTYEQYF.

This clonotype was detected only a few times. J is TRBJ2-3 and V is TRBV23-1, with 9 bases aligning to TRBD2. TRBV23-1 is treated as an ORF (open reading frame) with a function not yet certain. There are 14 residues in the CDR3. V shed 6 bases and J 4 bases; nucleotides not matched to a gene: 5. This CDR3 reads CASRSSGISDTQYF. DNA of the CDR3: TGCGCCAGCAGGTCTAGCGGGATTTCAGATACGCAGTATTTT.

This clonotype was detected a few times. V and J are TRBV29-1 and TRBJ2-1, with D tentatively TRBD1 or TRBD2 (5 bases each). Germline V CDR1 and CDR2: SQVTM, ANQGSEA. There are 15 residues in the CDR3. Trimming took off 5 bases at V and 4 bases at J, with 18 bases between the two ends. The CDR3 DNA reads TGCAGCGTTAATAACCCGGGACGGAGTTACAATGAGCAGTTCTTC. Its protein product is CSVNNPGRSYNEQFF.

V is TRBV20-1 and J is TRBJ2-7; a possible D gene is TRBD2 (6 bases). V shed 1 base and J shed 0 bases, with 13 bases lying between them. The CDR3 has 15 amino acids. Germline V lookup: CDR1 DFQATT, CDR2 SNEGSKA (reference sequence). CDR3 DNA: TGCAGTGCTAGAGGCCCTCGGGAGAGCTCCTACGAGCAGTACTTC. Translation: CSARGPRESSYEQYF.

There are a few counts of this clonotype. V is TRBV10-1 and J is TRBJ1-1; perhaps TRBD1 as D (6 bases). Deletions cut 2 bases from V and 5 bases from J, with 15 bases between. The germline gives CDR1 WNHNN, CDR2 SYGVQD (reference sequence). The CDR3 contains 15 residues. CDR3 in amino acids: CASSEEQGPSTEAFF. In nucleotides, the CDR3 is TGCGCCAGCAGTGAGGAACAGGGCCCATCGACTGAAGCTTTCTTT.

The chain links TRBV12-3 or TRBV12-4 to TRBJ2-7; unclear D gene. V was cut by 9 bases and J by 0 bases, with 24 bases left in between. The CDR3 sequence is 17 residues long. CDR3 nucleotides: TGTGCCAGTCTCGCTACCCAAGGAACGGGTAACTCCTACGAGCAGTACTTC. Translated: CASLATQGTGNSYEQYF.

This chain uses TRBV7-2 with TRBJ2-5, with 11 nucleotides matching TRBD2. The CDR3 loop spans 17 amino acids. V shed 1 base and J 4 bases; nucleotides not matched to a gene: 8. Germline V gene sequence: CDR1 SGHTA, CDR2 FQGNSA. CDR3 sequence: CASSLVLAGASRETQYF. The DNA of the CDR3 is TGTGCCAGCAGCTTAGTACTAGCGGGAGCGTCAAGAGAGACCCAGTACTTC.

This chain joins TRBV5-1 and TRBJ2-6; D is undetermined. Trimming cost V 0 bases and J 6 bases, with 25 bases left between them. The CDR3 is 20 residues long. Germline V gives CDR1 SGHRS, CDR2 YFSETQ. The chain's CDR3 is CASSLDPPGVALTTANVLTF. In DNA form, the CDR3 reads TGCGCCAGCAGCTTGGATCCGCCGGGTGTAGCCCTCACCACGGCCAACGTCCTGACTTTC.

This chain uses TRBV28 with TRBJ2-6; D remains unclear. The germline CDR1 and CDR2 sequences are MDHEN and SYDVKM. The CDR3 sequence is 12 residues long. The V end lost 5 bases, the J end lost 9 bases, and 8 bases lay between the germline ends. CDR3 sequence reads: CASSRRLNVLTF. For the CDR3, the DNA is TGTGCCAGCAGTCGGCGACTCAACGTCCTGACTTTC.

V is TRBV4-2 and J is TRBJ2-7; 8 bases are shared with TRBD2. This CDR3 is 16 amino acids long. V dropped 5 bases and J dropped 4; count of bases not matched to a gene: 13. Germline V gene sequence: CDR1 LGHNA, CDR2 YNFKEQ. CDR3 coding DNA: TGTGCCAGCAGCGCCGCATCTCGGGAGGGCCAGTACGAGCAGTACTTC. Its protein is CASSAASREGQYEQYF.